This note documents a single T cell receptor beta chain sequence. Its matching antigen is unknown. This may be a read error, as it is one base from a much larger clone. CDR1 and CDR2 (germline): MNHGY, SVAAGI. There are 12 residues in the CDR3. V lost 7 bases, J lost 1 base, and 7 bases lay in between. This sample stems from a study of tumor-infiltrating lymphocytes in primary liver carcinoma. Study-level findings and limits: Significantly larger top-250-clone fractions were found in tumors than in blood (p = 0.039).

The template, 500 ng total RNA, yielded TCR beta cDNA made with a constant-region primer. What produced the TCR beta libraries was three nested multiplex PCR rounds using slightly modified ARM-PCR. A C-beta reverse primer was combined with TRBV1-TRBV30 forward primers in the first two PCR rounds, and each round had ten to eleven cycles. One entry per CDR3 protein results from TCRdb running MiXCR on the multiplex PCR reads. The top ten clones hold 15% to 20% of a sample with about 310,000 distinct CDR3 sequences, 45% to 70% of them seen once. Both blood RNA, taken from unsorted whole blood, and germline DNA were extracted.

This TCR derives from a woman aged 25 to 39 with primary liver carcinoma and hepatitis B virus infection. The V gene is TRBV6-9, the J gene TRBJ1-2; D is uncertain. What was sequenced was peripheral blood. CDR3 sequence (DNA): TGTGCCAGCACACAAATTAACTATGGCTACACCTTC. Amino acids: CASTQINYGYTF.